The 4 T cell receptor beta chains listed next were all sequenced from one sample in a study of blood T cell repertoires in COVID-19 (dated by TCRdb to 2020 to 2021). The library was built by means of the immunoSEQ multiplex PCR assay. TCRdb obtained this table from immuneACCESS and retained in-frame rearrangements with V and J assigned. These tables miss some clones; where compared with another copy, unresolved V genes account for less than half of the shortfall, and the remainder is unexplained. The sample records 250,000 to 300,000 clones, about nine tenths of which are singletons. The ten largest clones represent 3.5% to 4.5% of the sample. Material: peripheral blood. These receptors came from a woman between 40 and 50 years old with acute or convalescent COVID-19.

The rearrangement joins TRBV5-3 to TRBJ1-3; D is uncertain. TRBV5-3 is recorded as an ORF, its role being uncertain. With 3 bases removed from V and 4 bases from J, the gap between germline ends came to 5 bases. CDR3 length: 12 residues. The DNA for the CDR3 is TGTGCCAGAAGCTCACAGGGAAACACCATATATTTT. Translating gives CARSSQGNTIYF.

This sequence joins TRBV7-2 and TRBJ1-2, with TRBD1 as a possible D gene (5 bases). V lost 1 base and J 1 base, leaving 10 bases between the germline ends. CDR1 is SGHTA and CDR2 is FQGNSA in the germline V gene. This CDR3 region has 15 residues. The CDR3 sequence: CASSLDARDNYGYTF. For the CDR3, the DNA is TGTGCCAGCAGCTTAGACGCCAGGGATAACTATGGCTACACCTTC.

The chain joins TRBV18 to TRBJ2-5; TRBD1 agrees at 7 bases. With V trimmed by 3 bases and J by 2 bases, 3 bases remained unmatched. The CDR3 covers 14 residues. The germline gives CDR1 KGHSH, CDR2 LQKENI. CDR3 coding DNA: TGTGCCAGCTCACCCGACAGGGTACAAGAGACCCAGTACTTC. Amino acid sequence: CASSPDRVQETQYF. The entire variable domain, with the rest obtained from reference TRBV18 and TRBJ2-5, is as follows: NAGVMQNPRHLVRRRGQEARLRCSPMKGHSHVYWYRQLPEEGLKFMVYLQKENIIDESGMPKERFSAEFPKEGPSILRIQQVVRGDSAAYFCASSPDRVQETQYFGPGTRLLVL.

This chain links TRBV24-1 with TRBJ2-1, with TRBD1 matching over 8 bases. The CDR3 runs to 12 residues. CDR1 and CDR2 (germline): KGHDR, SFDVKD. V trimming: 4 bases; J trimming: 16 bases; junction bases outside the gene matches: 8. This CDR3 reads CATSDSGTGQFF. CDR3 DNA sequence: TGTGCCACCAGTGACTCCGGGACAGGCCAATTCTTC.